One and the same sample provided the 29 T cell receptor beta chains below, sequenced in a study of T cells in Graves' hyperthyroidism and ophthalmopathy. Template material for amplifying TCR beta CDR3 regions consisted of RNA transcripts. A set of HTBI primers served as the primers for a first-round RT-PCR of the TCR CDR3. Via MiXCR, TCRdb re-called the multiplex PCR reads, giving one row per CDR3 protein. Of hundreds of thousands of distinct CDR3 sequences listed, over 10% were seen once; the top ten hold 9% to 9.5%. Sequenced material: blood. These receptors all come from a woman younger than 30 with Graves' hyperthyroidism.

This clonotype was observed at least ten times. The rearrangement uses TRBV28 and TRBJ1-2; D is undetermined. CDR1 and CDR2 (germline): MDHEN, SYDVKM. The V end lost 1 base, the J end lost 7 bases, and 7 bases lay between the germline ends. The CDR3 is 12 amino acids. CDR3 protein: CASSLSRGGYTF. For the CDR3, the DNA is TGTGCCAGCAGTTTATCCCGGGGTGGCTACACCTTC.

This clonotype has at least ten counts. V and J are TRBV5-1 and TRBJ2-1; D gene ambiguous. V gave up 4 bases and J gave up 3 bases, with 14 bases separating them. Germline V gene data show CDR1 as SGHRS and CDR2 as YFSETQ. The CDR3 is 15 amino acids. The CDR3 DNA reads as TGCGCCAGCAGCCACGAGCCGTTGGACTACAATGAGCAGTTCTTC. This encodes CASSHEPLDYNEQFF.

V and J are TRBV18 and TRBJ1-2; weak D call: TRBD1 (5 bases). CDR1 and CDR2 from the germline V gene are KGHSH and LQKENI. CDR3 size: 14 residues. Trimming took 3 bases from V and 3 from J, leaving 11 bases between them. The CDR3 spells CASSPLGADYGYTF. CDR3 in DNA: TGTGCCAGCTCACCCCTCGGGGCAGACTATGGCTACACCTTC.

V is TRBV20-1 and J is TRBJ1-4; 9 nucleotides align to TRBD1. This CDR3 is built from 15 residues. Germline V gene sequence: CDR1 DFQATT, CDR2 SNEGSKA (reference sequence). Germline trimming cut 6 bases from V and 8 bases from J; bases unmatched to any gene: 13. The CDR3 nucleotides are TGCAGTGCAGGGGGAACAGGGGGCCTTTGGGAAAAACTGTTTTTT. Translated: CSAGGTGGLWEKLFF.

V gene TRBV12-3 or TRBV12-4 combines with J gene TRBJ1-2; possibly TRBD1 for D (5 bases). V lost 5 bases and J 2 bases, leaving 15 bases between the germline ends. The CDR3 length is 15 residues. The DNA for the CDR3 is TGTGCCAGCAGTCCCCCGACAGTACCAAACTATGGCTACACCTTC. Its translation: CASSPPTVPNYGYTF.

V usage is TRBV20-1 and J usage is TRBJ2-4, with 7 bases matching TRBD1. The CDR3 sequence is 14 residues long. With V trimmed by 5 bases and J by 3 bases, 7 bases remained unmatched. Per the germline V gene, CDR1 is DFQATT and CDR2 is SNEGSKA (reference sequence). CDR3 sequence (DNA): TGCAGTGCTTTGACAGGGTCGGGCAAAAACATTCAGTACTTC. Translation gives CSALTGSGKNIQYF.

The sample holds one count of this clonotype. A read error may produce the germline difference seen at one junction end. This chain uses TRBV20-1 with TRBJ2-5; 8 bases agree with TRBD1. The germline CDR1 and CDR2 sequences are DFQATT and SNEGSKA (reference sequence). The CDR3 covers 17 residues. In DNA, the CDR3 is TGCAGTGCTCGAGATGGGACCAGGGGGACAGGCCAAGAGACCCAGTACTTC. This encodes CSARDGTRGTGQETQYF.

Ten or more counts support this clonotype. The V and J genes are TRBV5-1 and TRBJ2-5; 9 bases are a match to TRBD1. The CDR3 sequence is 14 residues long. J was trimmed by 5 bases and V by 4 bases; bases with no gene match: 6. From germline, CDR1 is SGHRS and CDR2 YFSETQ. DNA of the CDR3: TGCGCCAGCAGCCGACAGGGGGGGGGCGAGACCCAGTACTTC. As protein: CASSRQGGGETQYF.

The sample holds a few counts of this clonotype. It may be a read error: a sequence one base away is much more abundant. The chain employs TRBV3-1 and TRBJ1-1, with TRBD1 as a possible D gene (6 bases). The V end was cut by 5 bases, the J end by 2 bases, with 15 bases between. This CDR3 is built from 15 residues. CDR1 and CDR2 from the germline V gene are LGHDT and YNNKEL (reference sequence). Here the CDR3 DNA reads TGTGCCAGCAGCTCTGGGATACAGGGAAACACTGAAGCTTTCTTT. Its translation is CASSSGIQGNTEAFF.

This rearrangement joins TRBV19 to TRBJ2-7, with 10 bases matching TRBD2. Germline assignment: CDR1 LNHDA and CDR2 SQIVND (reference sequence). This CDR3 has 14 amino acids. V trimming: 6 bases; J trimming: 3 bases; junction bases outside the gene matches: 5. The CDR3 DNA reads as TGTGCCAGTAGCACCCGGACTAGCGGCTACGAGCAGTACTTC. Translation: CASSTRTSGYEQYF.

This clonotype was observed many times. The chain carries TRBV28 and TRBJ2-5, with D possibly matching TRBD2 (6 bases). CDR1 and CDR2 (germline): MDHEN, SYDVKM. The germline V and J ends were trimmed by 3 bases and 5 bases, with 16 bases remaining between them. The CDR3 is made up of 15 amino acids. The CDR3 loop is CASSFSQRAWETQYF. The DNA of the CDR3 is TGTGCCAGCAGTTTCAGTCAGCGGGCGTGGGAGACCCAGTACTTC.

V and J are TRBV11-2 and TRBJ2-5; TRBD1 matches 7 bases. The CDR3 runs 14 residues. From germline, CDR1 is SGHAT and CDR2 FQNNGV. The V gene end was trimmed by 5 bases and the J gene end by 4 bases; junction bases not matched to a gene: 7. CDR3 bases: TGTGCCAGCAGCCCCCGGGGACAGTTAGAGACCCAGTACTTC. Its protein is CASSPRGQLETQYF. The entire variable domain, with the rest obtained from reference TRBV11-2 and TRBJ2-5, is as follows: EAGVAQSPRYKIIEKRQSVAFWCNPISGHATLYWYQQILGQGPKLLIQFQNNGVVDDSQLPKDRFSAERLKGVDSTLKIQPAKLEDSAVYLCASSPRGQLETQYFGPGTRLLVL.

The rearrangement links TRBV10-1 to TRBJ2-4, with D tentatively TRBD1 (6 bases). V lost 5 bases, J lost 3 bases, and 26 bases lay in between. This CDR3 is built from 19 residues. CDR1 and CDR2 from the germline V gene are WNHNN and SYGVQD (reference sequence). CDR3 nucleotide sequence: TGCGCCAGCAGTAAGGACAGATCTACAATGGGGAAATACAAAAACATTCAGTACTTC. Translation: CASSKDRSTMGKYKNIQYF.

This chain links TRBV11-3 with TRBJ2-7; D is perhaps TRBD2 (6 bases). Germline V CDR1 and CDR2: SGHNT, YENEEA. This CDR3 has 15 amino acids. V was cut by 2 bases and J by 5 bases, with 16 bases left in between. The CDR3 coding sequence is TGTGCCAGCAGCTTACTGGTGGGAGGAAGCGACGAGCAGTACTTC. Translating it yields CASSLLVGGSDEQYF.

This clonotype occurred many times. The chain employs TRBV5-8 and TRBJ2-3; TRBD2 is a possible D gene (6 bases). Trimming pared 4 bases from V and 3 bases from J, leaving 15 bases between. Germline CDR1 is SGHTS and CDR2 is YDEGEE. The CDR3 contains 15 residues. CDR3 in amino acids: CASSSPGLTTDTQYF. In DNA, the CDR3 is TGTGCCAGCAGCAGTCCGGGACTTACAACAGATACGCAGTATTTT.

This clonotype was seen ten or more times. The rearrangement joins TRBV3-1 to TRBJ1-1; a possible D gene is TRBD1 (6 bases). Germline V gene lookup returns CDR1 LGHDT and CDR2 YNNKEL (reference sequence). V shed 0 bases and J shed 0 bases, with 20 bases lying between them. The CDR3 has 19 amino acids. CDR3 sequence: CASSQEKGWTARVNTEAFF. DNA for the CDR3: TGTGCCAGCAGCCAAGAAAAGGGATGGACAGCCCGAGTGAACACTGAAGCTTTCTTT.

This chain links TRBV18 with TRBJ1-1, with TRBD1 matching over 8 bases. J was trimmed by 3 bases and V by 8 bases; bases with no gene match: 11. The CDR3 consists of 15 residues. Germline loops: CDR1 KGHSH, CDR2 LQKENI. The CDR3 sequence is CASRGQGADYTEAFF. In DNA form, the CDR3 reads TGTGCCAGCCGAGGGCAGGGGGCGGATTACACTGAAGCTTTCTTT.

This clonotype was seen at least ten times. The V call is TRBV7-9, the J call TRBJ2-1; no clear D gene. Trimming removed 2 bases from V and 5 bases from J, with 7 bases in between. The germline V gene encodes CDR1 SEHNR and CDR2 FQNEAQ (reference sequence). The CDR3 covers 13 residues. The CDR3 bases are TGTGCCAGCAGCTTACCCCCGGACAATGAGCAGTTCTTC. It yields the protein CASSLPPDNEQFF.

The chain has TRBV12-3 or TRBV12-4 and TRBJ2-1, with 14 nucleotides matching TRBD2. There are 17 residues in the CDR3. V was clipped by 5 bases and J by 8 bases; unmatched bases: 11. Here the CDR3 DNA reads TGTGCCAGCAGTCCCGGGACTAGCGGGAGCCTTGGCTATGAGCAGTTCTTC. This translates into CASSPGTSGSLGYEQFF.

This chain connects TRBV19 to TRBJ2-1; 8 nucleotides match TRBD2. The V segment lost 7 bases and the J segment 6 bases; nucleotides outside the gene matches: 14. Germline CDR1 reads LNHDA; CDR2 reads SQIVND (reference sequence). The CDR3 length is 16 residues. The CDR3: CASTPSRLAGGNEQFF. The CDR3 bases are TGTGCCAGTACCCCCTCCCGGCTAGCGGGTGGCAATGAGCAGTTCTTC. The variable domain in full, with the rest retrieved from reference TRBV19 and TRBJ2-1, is DGGITQSPKYLFRKEGQNVTLSCEQNLNHDAMYWYRQDPGQGLRLIYYSQIVNDFQKGDIAEGYSVSREKKESFPLTVTSAQKNPTAFYLCASTPSRLAGGNEQFFGPGTRLTVL.

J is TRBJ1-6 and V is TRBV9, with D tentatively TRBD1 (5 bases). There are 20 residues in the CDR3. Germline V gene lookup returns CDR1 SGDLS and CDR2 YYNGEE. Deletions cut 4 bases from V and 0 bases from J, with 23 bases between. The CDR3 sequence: CASSRSGVPLPSSYNSPLHF. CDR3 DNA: TGTGCCAGCAGCCGCTCGGGGGTGCCCCTGCCGAGCTCCTATAATTCACCCCTCCACTTT.

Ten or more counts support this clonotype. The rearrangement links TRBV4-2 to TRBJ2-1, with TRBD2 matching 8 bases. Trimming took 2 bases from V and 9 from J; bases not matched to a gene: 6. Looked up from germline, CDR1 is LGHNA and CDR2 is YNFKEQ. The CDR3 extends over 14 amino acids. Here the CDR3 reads CASSQWRGAGEQFF. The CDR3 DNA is TGTGCCAGCAGCCAATGGCGGGGGGCAGGTGAGCAGTTCTTC.

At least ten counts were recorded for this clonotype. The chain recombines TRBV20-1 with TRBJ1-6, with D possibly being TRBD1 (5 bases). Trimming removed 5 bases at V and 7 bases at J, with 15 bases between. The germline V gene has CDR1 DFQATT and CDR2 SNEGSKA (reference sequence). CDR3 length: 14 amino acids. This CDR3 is CSARPGTENSPLHF. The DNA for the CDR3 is TGCAGTGCTCGACCTGGGACGGAAAATTCACCCCTCCACTTT.

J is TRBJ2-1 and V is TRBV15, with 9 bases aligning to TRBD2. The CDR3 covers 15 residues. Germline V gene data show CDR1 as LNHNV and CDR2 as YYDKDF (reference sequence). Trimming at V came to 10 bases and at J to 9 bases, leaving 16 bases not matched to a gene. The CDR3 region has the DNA TGTGCCATTGGGGACTTTGCGGGAGGGCTGGGTGAGCAGTTCTTC. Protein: CAIGDFAGGLGEQFF.

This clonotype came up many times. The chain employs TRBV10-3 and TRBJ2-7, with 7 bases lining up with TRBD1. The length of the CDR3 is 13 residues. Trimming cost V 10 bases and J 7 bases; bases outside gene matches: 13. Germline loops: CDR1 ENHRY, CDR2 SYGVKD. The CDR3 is CATAGGRGKEQYF. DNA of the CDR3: TGTGCCACCGCAGGGGGAAGAGGTAAGGAGCAGTACTTC.

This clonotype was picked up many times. The CDR3 DNA follows: TGTGCCAGCGAACCGGGGGGCACTGAAGCTTTCTTT. The encoded protein is CASEPGGTEAFF. The chain joins TRBV28 to TRBJ1-1; maybe TRBD1 (5 bases). The CDR3 contains 12 residues. Germline V gene lookup returns CDR1 MDHEN and CDR2 SYDVKM. V was shortened by 8 bases and J by 4 bases, with 11 bases between the two germline ends.

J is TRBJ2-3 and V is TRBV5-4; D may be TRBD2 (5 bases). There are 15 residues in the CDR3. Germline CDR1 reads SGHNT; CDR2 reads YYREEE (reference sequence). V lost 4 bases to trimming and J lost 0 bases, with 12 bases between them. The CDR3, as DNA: TGTGCCAGCAGCCGAGTCGGGGAAAGCACAGATACGCAGTATTTT. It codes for CASSRVGESTDTQYF.

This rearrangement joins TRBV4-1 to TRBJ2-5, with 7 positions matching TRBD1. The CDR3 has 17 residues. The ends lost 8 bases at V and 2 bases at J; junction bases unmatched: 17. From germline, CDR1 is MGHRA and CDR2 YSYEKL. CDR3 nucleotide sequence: TGCGCCAGCGCACTAACCCCCGGCAGGGGGAGTCAAGAGACCCAGTACTTC. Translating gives CASALTPGRGSQETQYF.

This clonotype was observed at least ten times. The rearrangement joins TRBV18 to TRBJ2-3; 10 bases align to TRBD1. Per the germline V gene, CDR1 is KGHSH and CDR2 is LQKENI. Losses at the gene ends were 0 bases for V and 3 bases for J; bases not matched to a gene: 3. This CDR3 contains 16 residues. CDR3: CASSPPGTGATDTQYF. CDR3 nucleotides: TGTGCCAGCTCACCACCAGGGACAGGGGCGACAGATACGCAGTATTTT.